This T cell receptor beta chain was sequenced for a study of cytomegalovirus exposure and HLA in healthy donors. Broader study findings: Sequences of the TCR beta chain were said to predict the HLA-A and HLA-B alleles of most subjects accurately. Excluded: some indistinguishable V segments such as TRBV6-2 and TRBV6-3. TCR sequences were mostly rare, though some public TCRs occurred in many donors.

In the case of this clone: The antigen is undetermined.

PCR amplification relied on 60 Vbeta primers (plus 13 Jbeta primers). TCRdb's copy holds only in-frame clones and misses some; the assay was immunoSEQ multiplex PCR. This sample yields 220,000 or so clones, of which 65% to 75% are seen a single time; under 2% belongs to the top ten. There are 13 residues in the CDR3. V lost 10 bases and J lost 3, with 13 bases in between. Germline V gene data show CDR1 as SNHLY and CDR2 as FYNNEI. Donors in the study were healthy people who gave bone marrow. The sequence was obtained from a woman in her 30s in good health and CMV-seronegative. The sequencing input was PBMCs. The V call is TRBV2, the J call TRBJ1-5, with D perhaps matching TRBD1 (6 bases). The CDR3 nucleotides read TGTGCCACCCAGGACAGCCTCAATCAGCCCCAGCATTTT. Its protein is CATQDSLNQPQHF.